This TCR beta chain was sequenced in a study of control samples from healthy donors and cancer patients. Method: immunoSEQ multiplex PCR; TCRdb's copy keeps in-frame clones and lacks some. The top ten clones hold 1.5% of a sample with some 220,000 clones, over 90% of them seen once. Germline trimming cut 3 bases from V and 6 bases from J; bases unmatched to any gene: 11. Germline-derived CDR1 and CDR2 are SGHAT and FQNNGV. The CDR3 contains 18 residues. This sequence was found in a man aged 45 to 65 in good health. The specimen was blood. The chain employs TRBV11-2 and TRBJ2-3; 14 bases line up with TRBD2. CDR3 coding DNA: TGTGCCAGCAGCTTGTTTCCGGGACTAGCGGGGGCCGGGGATACGCAGTATTTT. Translation: CASSLFPGLAGAGDTQYF.